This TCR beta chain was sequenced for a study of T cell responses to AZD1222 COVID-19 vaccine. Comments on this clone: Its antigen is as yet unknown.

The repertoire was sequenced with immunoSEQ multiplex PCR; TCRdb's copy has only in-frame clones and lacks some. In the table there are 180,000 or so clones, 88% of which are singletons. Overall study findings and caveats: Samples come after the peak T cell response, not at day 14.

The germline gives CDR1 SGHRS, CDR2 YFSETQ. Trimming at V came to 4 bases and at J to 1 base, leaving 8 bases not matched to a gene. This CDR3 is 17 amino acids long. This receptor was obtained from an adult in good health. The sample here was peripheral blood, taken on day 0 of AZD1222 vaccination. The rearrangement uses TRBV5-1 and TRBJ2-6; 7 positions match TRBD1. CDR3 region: CASSVDRALSGANVLTF. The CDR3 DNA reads TGCGCCAGCAGCGTAGACAGGGCCTTGTCTGGGGCCAACGTCCTGACTTTC.